These 7 T cell receptor beta chains were sequenced from one sample in a study of response to subunit inactivated influenza vaccine. TCRdb redid the calling of the RT-PCR reads with MiXCR, one entry per CDR3 protein. The sample consists of about 500,000 distinct CDR3 sequences, under 15% of them appearing once. Material: PBMCs from blood, obtained 35 to 45 days after vaccination. These receptors all stem from a man in his fifties who received an inactivated influenza vaccine.

The sample holds a few counts of this clonotype. V is TRBV12-3 or TRBV12-4 and J is TRBJ1-2, with unresolved D. The CDR3 contains 13 residues. The ends were cut back, 3 bases at V and 4 bases at J, with 9 bases in the middle. The CDR3 coding sequence is TGTGCCAGCAGTTTTCCAGAATTCTATGGCTACACCTTC. Translating it yields CASSFPEFYGYTF.

This clonotype was detected only a few times. The chain links TRBV6-5 to TRBJ2-2, with a weak D call TRBD1 (6 bases). Germline V gives CDR1 MNHEY, CDR2 SVGAGI. The CDR3 sequence is 17 residues long. The germline V and J ends were trimmed by 2 bases and 7 bases, with 20 bases remaining between them. As DNA, the CDR3 is TGTGCCAGCAGTTACCTTCGGCCCAGGGGCTTTGGCGGGGAGCTGTTTTTT. Translation gives CASSYLRPRGFGGELFF.

This clonotype was seen only a few times. This chain connects TRBV7-2 to TRBJ2-3; D remains ambiguous. The CDR3 runs to 14 residues. CDR1 and CDR2 from the germline V gene are SGHTA and FQGNSA. V was pared by 1 base and J by 7 bases, with 12 bases between. The CDR3: CASSLGLGSNTQYF. The CDR3 DNA sequence: TGTGCCAGCAGCTTAGGGTTGGGGTCAAATACGCAGTATTTT.

This clonotype was observed a few times. V is TRBV20-1 and J is TRBJ2-2, with TRBD2 as a possible D gene (5 bases). The germline V and J ends were trimmed by 3 bases and 2 bases, with 7 bases remaining between them. There are 13 residues in the CDR3. Germline CDR1 DFQATT, CDR2 SNEGSKA (reference sequence). The CDR3 loop is CSASGKNTGELFF. The DNA of the CDR3 is TGCAGTGCTAGCGGGAAAAACACCGGGGAGCTGTTTTTT.

The sample holds a few counts of this clonotype. The gene calls are TRBV12-3 or TRBV12-4 and TRBJ2-3; TRBD2 might be the D (5 bases). Trimming took 3 bases from V and 6 from J, leaving 22 bases between them. This CDR3 is 17 amino acids long. CDR3: CASSFAVAGGPGDTQYF. The CDR3 DNA sequence: TGTGCCAGCAGTTTTGCGGTCGCGGGCGGCCCCGGCGATACGCAGTATTTT.

The rearrangement joins TRBV28 to TRBJ2-7; tentative D call: TRBD1 (5 bases). The CDR3 consists of 14 residues. From germline, CDR1 is MDHEN and CDR2 SYDVKM. Trimming removed 4 bases from V and 0 bases from J, with 10 bases in between. The CDR3 protein is CASSSSRVSYEQYF. Here the CDR3 DNA reads TGTGCCAGCAGTTCCTCCAGGGTCTCCTACGAGCAGTACTTC.

This clonotype has more than one count but fewer than ten. The chain combines TRBV2 with TRBJ1-1; maybe TRBD1 (5 bases). The V gene's germline CDR1 is SNHLY and CDR2 FYNNEI. The CDR3 consists of 14 residues. V lost 6 bases, J lost 4 bases, and 15 bases lay in between. In nucleotides, the CDR3 is TGTGCCAGCAGGTCGGGCAGGGTTGCCACTGAAGCTTTCTTT. This codes for CASRSGRVATEAFF. The full variable domain, with the rest looked up from reference TRBV2 and TRBJ1-1, is EPEVTQTPSHQVTQMGQEVILRCVPISNHLYFYWYRQILGQKVEFLVSFYNNEISEKSEIFDDQFSVERPDGSNFTLKIRSTKLEDSAMYFCASRSGRVATEAFFGQGTRLTVV.